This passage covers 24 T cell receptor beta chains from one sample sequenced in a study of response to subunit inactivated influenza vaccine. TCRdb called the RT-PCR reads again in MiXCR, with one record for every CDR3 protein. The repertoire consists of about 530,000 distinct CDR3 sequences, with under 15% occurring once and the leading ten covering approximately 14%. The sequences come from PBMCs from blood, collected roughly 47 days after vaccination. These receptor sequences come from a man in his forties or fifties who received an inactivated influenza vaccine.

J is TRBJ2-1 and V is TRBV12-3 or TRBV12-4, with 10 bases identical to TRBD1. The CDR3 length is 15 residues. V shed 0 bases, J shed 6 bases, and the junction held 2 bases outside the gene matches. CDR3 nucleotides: TGTGCCAGCAGTTTAGCCGGGACAGGGGTCAATGAGCAGTTCTTC. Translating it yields CASSLAGTGVNEQFF.

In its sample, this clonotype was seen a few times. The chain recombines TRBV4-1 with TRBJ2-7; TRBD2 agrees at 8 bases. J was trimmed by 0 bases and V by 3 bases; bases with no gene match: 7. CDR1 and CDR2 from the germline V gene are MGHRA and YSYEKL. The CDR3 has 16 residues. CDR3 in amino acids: CASSQRRGADSYEQYF. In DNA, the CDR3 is TGCGCCAGCAGCCAGCGGCGGGGGGCCGACTCCTACGAGCAGTACTTC.

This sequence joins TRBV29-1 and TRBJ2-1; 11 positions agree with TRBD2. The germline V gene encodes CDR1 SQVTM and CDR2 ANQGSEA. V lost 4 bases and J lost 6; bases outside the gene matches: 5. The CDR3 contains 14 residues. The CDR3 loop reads CSVGGSGRANEQFF. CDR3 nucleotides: TGCAGCGTTGGGGGTAGCGGGAGGGCCAATGAGCAGTTCTTC.

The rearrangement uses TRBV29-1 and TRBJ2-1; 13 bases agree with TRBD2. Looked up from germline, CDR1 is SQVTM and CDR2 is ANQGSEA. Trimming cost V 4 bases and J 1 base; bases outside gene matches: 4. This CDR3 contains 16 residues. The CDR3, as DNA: TGCAGCGTTGGACTAGCGGGAGGTGGGTCCTACAATGAGCAGTTCTTC. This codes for CSVGLAGGGSYNEQFF.

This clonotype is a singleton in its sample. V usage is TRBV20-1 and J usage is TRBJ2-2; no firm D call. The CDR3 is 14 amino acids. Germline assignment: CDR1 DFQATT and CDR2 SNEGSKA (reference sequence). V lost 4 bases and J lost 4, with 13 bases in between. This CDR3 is CSAKVGIRTGELFF. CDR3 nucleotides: TGCAGTGCTAAAGTGGGGATCCGCACCGGGGAGCTGTTTTTT.

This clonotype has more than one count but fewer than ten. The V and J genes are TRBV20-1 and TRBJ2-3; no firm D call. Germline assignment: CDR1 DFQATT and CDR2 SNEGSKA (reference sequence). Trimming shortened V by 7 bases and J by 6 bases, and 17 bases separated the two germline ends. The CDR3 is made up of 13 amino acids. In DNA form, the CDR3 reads TGCAGTGAGGTCCAGTATGAAGTGGATACGCAGTATTTT. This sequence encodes CSEVQYEVDTQYF.

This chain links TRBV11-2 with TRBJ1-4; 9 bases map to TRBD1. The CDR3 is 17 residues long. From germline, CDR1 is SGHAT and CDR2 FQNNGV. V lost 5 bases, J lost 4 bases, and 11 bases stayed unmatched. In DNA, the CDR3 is TGTGCCAGCAGCCACCCGGGACAGGGCATGAATAATGAAAAACTGTTTTTT. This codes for CASSHPGQGMNNEKLFF.

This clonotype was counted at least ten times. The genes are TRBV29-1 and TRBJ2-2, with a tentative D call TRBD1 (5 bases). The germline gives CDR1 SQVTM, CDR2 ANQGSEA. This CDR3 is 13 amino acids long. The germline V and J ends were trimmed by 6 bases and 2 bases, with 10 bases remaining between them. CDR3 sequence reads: CSVDQGNTGELFF. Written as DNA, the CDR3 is TGCAGCGTCGATCAGGGAAACACCGGGGAGCTGTTTTTT.

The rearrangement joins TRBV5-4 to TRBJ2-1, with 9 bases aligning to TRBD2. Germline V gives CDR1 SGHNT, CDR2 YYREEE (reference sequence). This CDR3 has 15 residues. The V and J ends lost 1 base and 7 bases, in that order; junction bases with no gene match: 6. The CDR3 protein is CASSLYSGRANEQFF. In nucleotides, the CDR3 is TGTGCCAGCAGCTTGTATAGCGGGAGAGCGAATGAGCAGTTCTTC.

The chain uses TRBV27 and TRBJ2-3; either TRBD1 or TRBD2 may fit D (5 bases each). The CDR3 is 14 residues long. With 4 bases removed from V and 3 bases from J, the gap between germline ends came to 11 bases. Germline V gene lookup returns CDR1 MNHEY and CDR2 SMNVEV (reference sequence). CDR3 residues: CASSWGSVTDTQYF. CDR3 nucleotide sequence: TGTGCCAGCAGTTGGGGGAGTGTAACAGATACGCAGTATTTT.

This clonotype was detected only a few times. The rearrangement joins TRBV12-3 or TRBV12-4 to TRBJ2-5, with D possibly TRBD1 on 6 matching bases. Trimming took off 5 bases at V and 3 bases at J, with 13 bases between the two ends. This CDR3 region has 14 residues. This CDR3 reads CASSLTGTEETQYF. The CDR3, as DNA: TGTGCCAGCAGTCTTACAGGGACCGAAGAGACCCAGTACTTC.

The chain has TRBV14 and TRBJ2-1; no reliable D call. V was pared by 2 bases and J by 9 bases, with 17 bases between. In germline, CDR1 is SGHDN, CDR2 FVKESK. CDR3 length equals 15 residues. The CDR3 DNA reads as TGTGCCAGCAGCCAACTACGAATACAGTTCCCTGAGCAGTTCTTC. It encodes CASSQLRIQFPEQFF.

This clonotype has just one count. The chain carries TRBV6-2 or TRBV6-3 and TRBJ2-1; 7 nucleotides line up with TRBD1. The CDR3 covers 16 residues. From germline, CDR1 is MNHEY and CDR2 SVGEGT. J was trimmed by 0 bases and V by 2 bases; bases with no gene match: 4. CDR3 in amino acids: CASSYRDSDSYNEQFF. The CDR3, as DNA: TGTGCCAGCAGTTACCGGGACAGTGACTCCTACAATGAGCAGTTCTTC.

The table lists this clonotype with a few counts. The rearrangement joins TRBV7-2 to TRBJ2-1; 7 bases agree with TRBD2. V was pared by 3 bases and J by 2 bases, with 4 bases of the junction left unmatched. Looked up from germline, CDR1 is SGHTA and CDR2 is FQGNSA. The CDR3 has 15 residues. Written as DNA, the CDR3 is TGTGCCAGCAGCTTGCGGCGGGAGACCTACAATGAGCAGTTCTTC. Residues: CASSLRRETYNEQFF.

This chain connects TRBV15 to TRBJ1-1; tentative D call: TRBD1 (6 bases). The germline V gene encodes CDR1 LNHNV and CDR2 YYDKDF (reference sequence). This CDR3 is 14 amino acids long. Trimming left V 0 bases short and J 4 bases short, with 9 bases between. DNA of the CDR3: TGTGCCACCAGCAGAGATGGAGGGGGCACTGAAGCTTTCTTT. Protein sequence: CATSRDGGGTEAFF.

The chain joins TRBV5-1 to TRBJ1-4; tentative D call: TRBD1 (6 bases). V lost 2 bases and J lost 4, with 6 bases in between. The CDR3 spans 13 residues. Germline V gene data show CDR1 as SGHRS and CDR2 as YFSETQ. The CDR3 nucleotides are TGCGCCAGCAGCTTACAGGGTAATGAAAAACTGTTTTTT. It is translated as CASSLQGNEKLFF.

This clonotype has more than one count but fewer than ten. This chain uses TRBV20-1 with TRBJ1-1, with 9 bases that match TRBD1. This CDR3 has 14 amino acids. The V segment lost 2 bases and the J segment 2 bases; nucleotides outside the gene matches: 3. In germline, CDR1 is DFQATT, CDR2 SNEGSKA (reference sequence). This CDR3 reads CSARTGQGNTEAFF. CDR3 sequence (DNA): TGCAGTGCTAGAACGGGACAGGGAAACACTGAAGCTTTCTTT.

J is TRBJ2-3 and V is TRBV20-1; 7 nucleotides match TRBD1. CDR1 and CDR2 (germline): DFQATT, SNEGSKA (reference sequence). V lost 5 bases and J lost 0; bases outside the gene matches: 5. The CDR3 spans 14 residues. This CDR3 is CSAGDSSSTDTQYF. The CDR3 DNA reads TGCAGTGCTGGGGACAGCTCTAGCACAGATACGCAGTATTTT.

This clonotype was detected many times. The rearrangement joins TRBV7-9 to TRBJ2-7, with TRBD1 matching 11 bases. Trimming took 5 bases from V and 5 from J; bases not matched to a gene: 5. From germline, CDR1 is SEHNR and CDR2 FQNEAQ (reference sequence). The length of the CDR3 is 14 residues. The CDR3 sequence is CASSLGQGAHEQYF. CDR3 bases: TGTGCCAGCAGCCTTGGACAGGGGGCTCACGAGCAGTACTTC.

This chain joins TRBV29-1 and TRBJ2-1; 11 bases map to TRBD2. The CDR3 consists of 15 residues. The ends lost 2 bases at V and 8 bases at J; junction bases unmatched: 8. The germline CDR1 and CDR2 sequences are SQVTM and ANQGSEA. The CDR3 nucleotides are TGCAGCGTTGAACTCACTAGCGGGAGATTCTATGAGCAGTTCTTC. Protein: CSVELTSGRFYEQFF.

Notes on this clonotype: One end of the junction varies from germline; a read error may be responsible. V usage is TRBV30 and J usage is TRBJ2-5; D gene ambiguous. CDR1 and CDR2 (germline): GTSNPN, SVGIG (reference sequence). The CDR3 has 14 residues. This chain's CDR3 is CAWSITEHQKTQYF. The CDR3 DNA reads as TGTGCCTGGAGTATTACAGAACACCAAAAGACCCAGTACTTC.

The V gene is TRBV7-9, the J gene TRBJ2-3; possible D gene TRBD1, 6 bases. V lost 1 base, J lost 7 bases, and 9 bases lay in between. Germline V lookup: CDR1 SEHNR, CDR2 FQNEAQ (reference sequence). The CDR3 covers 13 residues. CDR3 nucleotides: TGTGCCAGCAGCTTAGGAACAGGGAATACGCAGTATTTT. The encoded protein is CASSLGTGNTQYF.

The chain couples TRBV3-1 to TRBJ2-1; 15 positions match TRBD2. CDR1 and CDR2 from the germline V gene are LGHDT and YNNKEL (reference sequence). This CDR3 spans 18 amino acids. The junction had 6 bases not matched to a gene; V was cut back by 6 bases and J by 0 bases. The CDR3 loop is CASRGLAGGSVSYNEQFF. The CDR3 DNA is TGTGCCAGCAGGGGACTAGCGGGAGGTTCCGTCTCCTACAATGAGCAGTTCTTC.

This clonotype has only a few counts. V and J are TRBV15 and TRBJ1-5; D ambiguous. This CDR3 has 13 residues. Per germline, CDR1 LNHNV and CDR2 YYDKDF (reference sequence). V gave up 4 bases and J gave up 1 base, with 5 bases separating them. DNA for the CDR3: TGTGCCACCAGCAAAGGAAGCAATCAGCCCCAGCATTTT. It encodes CATSKGSNQPQHF.